This T cell receptor (beta chain) was identified during a study of T cell responses to AZD1222 COVID-19 vaccine. Findings and limits, study-wide: There were mostly white British donors and more females than males, and clonal diversity was possibly underestimated. Sampled repertoires all dated from after the peak T cell response.

This clone was found once. Its specificity is not known. Some clones are missing from TCRdb's copy, which holds only in-frame ones; the method was immunoSEQ multiplex PCR. The sample shows about 180,000 clones, roughly 91% of them seen only once. Germline loops: CDR1 SGHTA, CDR2 FQGNSA. Trimming removed 8 bases from V and 7 bases from J, with 20 bases in between. The length of the CDR3 is 14 residues. The sequence came from an adult who received the MenACWY meningococcal vaccine as a control. The sample in question was peripheral blood, obtained 28 days after the second dose of the MenACWY control vaccine. This chain uses TRBV7-2 with TRBJ1-2; D may be TRBD1 (5 bases). CDR3 DNA: TGTGCCAGCGCCCAAGCGGGGGATTCCCCTGGCTACACCTTC. Translating gives CASAQAGDSPGYTF.